This TCR beta chain was captured by sequencing in a study of shared clonotypes between healthy human individuals. The CDR3 has 17 residues. Germline CDR1 reads MDHEN; CDR2 reads SYDVKM. V gave up 4 bases and J gave up 1 base; unmatched junction bases: 10. To note about this clone: Its matching antigen is unknown.

Whole-study results and caveats: Larger estimated richness was generally seen in naive subsets than in memory subsets. Shared clonotypes: 4.5% to 6.5% naive CD4, around 3.5% naive CD8, less than 2.5% memory CD4, approximately 0.37% memory CD8. Rarefaction gave evidence that sorted-subset sequencing remained incomplete despite large depth.

Each replicate PCR on the sorted subsets used 150 to 200 ng DNA (around 30,000 T cell genomes). Produced via immunoSEQ multiplex PCR; TCRdb's table is partial and in-frame only. The table includes about 2.4 million clones, 93% detected once. The sample was naive CD4+ T cells from PBMCs. Subset of the sample: CD45RA+ positively selected. The chain has TRBV28 and TRBJ2-7; 10 nucleotides line up with TRBD2. This receptor was taken from a man between 18 and 35 years old in good health. Some clones in this sample may be carry-over from other donors' samples. In nucleotides, the CDR3 is TGTGCCAGCAGTTCACCCCTTGGGACTAGCGTATCCTACGAGCAGTACTTC. Translating it yields CASSSPLGTSVSYEQYF.